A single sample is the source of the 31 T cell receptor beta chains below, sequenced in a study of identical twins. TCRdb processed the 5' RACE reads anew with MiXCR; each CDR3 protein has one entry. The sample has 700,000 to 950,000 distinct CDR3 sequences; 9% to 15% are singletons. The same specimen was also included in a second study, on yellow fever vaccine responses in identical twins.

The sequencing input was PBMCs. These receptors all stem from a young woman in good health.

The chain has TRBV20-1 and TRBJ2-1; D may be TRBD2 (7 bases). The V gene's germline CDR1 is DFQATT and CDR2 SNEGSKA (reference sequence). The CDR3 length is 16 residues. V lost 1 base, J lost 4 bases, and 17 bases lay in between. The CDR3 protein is CSARVTGRGPYNEQFF. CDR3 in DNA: TGCAGTGCTAGAGTGACTGGGCGGGGGCCATACAATGAGCAGTTCTTC.

The CDR3 reads CSAERGDGGGGTDTQYF. DNA of the CDR3: TGCAGTGCTGAGCGGGGGGATGGCGGGGGAGGTACAGATACGCAGTATTTT. The V gene is TRBV20-1, the J gene TRBJ2-3, with 9 nucleotides matching TRBD2. Germline trimming cut 5 bases from V and 3 bases from J; bases unmatched to any gene: 15. Germline CDR1 is DFQATT and CDR2 is SNEGSKA (reference sequence). The CDR3 runs to 17 residues.

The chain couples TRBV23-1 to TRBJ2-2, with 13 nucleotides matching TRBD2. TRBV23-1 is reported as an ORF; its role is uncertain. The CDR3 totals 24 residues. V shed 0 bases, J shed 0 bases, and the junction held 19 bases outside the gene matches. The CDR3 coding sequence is TGCGCCAGCAGTCAATCGCGCCCACGGACCGGGACTAGCGGGACCCCCTCGAACACCGGGGAGCTGTTTTTT. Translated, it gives CASSQSRPRTGTSGTPSNTGELFF.

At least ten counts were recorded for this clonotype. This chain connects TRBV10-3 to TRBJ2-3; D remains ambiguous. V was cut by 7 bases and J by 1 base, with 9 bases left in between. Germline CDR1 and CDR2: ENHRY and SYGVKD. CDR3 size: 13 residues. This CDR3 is CAITGSGTDTQYF. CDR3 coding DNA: TGTGCCATCACTGGTTCCGGCACAGATACGCAGTATTTT.

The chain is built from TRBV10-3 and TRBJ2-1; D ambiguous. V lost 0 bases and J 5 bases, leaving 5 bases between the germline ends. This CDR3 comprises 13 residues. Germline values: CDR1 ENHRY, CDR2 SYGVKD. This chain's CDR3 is CAISESVNNEQFF. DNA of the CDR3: TGTGCCATCAGTGAGTCCGTCAACAATGAGCAGTTCTTC.

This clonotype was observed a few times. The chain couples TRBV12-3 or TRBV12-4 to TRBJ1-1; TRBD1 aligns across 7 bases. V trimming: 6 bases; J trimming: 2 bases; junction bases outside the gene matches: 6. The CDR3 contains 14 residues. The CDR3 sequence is CASRPGQRNTEAFF. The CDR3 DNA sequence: TGTGCCAGCAGGCCGGGACAGAGAAACACTGAAGCTTTCTTT.

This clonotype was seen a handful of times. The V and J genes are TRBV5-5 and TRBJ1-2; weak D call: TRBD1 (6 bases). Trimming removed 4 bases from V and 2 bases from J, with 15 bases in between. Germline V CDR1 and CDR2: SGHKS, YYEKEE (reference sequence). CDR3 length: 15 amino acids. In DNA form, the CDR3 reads TGTGCCAGCAGCCCAGGGGTCTGGGAGAACTATGGCTACACCTTC. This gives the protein CASSPGVWENYGYTF.

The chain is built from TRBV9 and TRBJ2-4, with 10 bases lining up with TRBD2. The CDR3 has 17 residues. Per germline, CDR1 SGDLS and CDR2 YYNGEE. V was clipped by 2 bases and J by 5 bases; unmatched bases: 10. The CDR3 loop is CASSVSPSGRAENIQYF. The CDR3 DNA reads TGTGCCAGCAGCGTTTCACCGAGCGGGAGGGCCGAAAACATTCAGTACTTC. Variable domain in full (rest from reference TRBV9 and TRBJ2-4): DSGVTQTPKHLITATGQRVTLRCSPRSGDLSVYWYQQSLDQGLQFLIQYYNGEERAKGNILERFSAQQFPDLHSELNLSSLELGDSALYFCASSVSPSGRAENIQYFGAGTRLSVL.

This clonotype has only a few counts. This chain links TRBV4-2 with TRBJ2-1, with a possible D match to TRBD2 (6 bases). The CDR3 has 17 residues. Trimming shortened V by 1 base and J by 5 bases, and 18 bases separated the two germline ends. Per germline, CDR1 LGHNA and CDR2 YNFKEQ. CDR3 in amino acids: CASSQGGVGLFNNEQFF. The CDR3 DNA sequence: TGTGCCAGCAGCCAAGGGGGAGTGGGACTCTTTAACAATGAGCAGTTCTTC.

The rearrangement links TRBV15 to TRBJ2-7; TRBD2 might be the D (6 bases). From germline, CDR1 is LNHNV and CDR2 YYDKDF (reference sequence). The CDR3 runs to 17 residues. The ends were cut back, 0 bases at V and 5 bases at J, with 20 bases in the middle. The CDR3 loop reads CATSREGLAVGSDEQYF. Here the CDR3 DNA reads TGTGCCACCAGCAGAGAGGGCTTAGCGGTCGGGTCGGACGAGCAGTACTTC.

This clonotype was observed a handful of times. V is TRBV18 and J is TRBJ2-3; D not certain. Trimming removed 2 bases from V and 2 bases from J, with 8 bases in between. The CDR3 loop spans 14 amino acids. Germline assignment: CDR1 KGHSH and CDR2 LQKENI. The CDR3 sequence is CASSPRAVTDTQYF. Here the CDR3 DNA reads TGTGCCAGCTCACCAAGGGCCGTCACAGATACGCAGTATTTT.

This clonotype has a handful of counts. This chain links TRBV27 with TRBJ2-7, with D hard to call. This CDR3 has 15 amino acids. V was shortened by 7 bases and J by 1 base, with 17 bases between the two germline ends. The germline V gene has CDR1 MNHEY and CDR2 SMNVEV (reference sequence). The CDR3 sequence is CASKPGSRLSYEQYF. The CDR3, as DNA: TGTGCCAGCAAACCGGGCAGCCGCCTATCCTACGAGCAGTACTTC.

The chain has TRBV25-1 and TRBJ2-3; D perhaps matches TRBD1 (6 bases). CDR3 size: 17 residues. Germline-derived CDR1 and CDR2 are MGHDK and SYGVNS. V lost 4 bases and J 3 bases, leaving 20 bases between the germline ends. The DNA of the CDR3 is TGTGCCAGCAGTGTAAAACAATCAGGGGATTTTACAGATACGCAGTATTTT. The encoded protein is CASSVKQSGDFTDTQYF.

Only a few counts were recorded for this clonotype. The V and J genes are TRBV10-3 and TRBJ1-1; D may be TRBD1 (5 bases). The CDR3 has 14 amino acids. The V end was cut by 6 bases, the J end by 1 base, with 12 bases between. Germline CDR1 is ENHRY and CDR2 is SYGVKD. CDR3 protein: CAIRVEGQNTEAFF. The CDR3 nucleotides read TGTGCCATCAGAGTTGAGGGGCAGAACACTGAAGCTTTCTTT.

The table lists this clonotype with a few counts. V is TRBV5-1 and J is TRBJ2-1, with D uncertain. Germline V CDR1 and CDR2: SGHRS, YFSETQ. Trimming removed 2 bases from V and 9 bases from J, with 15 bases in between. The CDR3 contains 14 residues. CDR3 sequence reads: CASSFGTSGVEQFF. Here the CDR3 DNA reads TGCGCCAGCAGCTTCGGCACATCTGGAGTTGAGCAGTTCTTC.

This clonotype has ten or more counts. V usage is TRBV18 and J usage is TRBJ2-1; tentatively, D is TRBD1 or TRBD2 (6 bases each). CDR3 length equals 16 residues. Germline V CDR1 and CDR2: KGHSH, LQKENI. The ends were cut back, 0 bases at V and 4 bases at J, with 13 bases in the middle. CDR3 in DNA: TGTGCCAGCTCACCACCGAGGAGGGGGAAATACAATGAGCAGTTCTTC. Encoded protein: CASSPPRRGKYNEQFF.

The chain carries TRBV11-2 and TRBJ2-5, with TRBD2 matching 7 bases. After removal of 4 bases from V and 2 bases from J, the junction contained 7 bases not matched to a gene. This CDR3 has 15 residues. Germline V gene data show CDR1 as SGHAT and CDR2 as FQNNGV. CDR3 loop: CASSSPGLEQETQYF. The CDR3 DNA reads TGTGCCAGCAGCTCCCCAGGACTAGAACAAGAGACCCAGTACTTC. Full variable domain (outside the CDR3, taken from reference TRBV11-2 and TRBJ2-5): EAGVAQSPRYKIIEKRQSVAFWCNPISGHATLYWYQQILGQGPKLLIQFQNNGVVDDSQLPKDRFSAERLKGVDSTLKIQPAKLEDSAVYLCASSSPGLEQETQYFGPGTRLLVL.

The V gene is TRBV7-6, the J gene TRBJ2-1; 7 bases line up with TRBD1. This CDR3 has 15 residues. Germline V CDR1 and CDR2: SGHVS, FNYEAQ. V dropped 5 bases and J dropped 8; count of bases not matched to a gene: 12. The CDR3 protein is CASSQDDRVVDEQFF. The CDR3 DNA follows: TGTGCCAGCAGCCAGGACGACAGGGTCGTCGATGAGCAGTTCTTC.

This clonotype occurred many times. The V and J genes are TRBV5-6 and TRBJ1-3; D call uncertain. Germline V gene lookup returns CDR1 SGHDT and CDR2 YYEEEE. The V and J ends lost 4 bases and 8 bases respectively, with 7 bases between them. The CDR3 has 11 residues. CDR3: CASSLRDTIYF. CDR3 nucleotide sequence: TGTGCCAGCAGCCTGCGGGACACCATATATTTT. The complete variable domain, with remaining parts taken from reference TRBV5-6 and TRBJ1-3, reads DAGVTQSPTHLIKTRGQQVTLRCSPKSGHDTVSWYQQALGQGPQFIFQYYEEEERQRGNFPDRFSGHQFPNYSSELNVNALLLGDSALYLCASSLRDTIYFGEGSWLTVV.

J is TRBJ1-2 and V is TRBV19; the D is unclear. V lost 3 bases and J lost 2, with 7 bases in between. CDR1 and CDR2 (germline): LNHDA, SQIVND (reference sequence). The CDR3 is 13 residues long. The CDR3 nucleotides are TGTGCCAGTAGTATGGACGCGAACTATGGCTACACCTTC. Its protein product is CASSMDANYGYTF.

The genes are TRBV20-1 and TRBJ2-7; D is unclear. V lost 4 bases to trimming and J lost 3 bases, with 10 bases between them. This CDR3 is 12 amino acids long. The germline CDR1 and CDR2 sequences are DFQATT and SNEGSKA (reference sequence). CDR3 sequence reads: CSANFDHYEQYF. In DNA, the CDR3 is TGCAGTGCTAACTTCGACCACTACGAGCAGTACTTC.

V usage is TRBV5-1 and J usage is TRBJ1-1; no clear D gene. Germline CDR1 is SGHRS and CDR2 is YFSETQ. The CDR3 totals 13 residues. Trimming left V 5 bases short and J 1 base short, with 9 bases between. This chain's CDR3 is CASRGGQNTEAFF. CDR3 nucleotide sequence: TGCGCCAGCAGGGGCGGCCAGAACACTGAAGCTTTCTTT.

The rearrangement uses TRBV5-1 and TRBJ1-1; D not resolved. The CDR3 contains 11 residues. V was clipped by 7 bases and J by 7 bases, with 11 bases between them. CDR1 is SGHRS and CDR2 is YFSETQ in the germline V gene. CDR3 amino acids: CASGEGVEAFF. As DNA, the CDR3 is TGCGCCAGCGGGGAGGGAGTTGAAGCTTTCTTT.

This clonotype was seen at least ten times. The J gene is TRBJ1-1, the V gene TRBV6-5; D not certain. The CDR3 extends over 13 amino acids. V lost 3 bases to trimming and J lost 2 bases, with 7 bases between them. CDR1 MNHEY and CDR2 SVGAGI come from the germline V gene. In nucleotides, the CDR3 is TGTGCCAGCAGTTATCGGAGCAACACTGAAGCTTTCTTT. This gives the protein CASSYRSNTEAFF.

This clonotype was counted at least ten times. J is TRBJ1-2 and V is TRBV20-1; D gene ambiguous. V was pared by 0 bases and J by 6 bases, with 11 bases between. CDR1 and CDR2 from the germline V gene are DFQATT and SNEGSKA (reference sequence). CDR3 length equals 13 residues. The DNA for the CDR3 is TGCAGTGCTAGAGAATCAGAAGTCCATGGCTACACCTTC. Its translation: CSARESEVHGYTF.

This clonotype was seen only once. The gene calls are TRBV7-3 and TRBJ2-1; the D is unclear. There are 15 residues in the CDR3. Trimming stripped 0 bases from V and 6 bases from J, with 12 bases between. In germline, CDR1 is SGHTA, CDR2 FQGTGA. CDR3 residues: CASSLTWVAPNEQFF. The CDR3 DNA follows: TGTGCCAGCAGCTTAACCTGGGTGGCCCCCAATGAGCAGTTCTTC.

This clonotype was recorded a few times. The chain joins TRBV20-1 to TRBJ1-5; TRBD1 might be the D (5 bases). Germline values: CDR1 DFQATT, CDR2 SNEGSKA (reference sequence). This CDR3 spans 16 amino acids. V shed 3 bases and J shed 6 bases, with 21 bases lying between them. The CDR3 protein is CSARSQGALYGQPQHF. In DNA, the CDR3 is TGCAGTGCTAGGTCGCAGGGTGCCTTATACGGTCAGCCCCAGCATTTT.

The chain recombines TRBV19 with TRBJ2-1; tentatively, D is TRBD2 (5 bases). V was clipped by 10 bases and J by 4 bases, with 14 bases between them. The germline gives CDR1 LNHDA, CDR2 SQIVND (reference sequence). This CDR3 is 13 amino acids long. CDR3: CATRSGHYNEQFF. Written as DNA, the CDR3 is TGTGCCACTAGGAGCGGCCATTACAATGAGCAGTTCTTC.

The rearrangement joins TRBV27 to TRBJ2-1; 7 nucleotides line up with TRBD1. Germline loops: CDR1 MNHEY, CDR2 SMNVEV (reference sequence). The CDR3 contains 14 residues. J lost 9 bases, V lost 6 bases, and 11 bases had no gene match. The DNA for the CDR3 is TGTGCCAGCAGCCTGGGACAGCTTGGCAGTGAGCAGTTCTTC. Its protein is CASSLGQLGSEQFF.

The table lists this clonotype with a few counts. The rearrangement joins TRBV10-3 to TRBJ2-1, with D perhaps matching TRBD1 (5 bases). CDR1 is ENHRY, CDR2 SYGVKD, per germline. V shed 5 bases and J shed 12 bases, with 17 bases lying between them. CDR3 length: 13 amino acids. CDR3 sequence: CAISPTTDVGQFF. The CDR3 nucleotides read TGTGCCATCAGTCCAACGACAGATGTAGGGCAGTTCTTC.

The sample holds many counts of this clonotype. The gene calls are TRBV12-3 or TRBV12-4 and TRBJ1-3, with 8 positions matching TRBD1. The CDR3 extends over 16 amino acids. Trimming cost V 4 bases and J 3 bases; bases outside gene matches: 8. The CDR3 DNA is TGTGCCAGCAGTTCGAGACAGGGGACTTTTGGAAACACCATATATTTT. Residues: CASSSRQGTFGNTIYF.